The text below deals with one T cell receptor beta chain. The data belong to a study of cytomegalovirus exposure and HLA in healthy donors. The table came from immunoSEQ multiplex PCR; TCRdb's copy has only in-frame clones and leaves some out. Of about 140,000 clones in the sample, about 86% are singletons; the top ten hold roughly 3%. The CDR3 consists of 13 residues. Trimming stripped 0 bases from V and 14 bases from J, with 14 bases between. Germline loops: CDR1 LNHNV, CDR2 YYDKDF (reference sequence). Sequencing was carried out using PBMCs. This sequence joins TRBV15 and TRBJ2-1; possibly TRBD2 for D (6 bases). This receptor was identified in a man aged 18 to 30 in good health and CMV-seronegative. Written as DNA, the CDR3 is TGTGCCACCAGCAGAGATCGCCGCGGGGCGGAGTTCTTC. Residues: CATSRDRRGAEFF. Using reference TRBV15 and TRBJ2-1 for the parts outside the CDR3, the full variable domain is DAMVIQNPRYQVTQFGKPVTLSCSQTLNHNVMYWYQQKSSQAPKLLFHYYDKDFNNEADTPDNFQSRRPNTSFCFLDIRSPGLGDTAMYLCATSRDRRGAEFFGPGTRLTVL.